What follows describes a single T cell receptor beta chain. Its antigen remains unidentified. The CDR3 spans 13 residues. V dropped 0 bases and J dropped 5 bases, with 8 bases sitting between them. Per the germline V gene, CDR1 is GTSNPN and CDR2 is SVGIG (reference sequence). Each donor was healthy, and each was a bone marrow donor. This specimen belongs to a study of cytomegalovirus exposure and HLA in healthy donors. The PCR had 60 Vbeta and 13 Jbeta primers. TCRdb's table, derived via immunoSEQ multiplex PCR, lists solely in-frame clones and lacks some. The sample lists roughly 140,000 clones; more than 60% were seen once. Study-wide results and limits: Cytomegalovirus association was assigned to approximately 180 TCR beta chains. There were a few CMV-associated chains whose specificity for CMV antigens was confirmed in vitro.

The sequenced sample was PBMCs. The chain carries TRBV30 and TRBJ1-5, with unresolved D. The clonotype comes from a male donor in good health and CMV-seronegative. The CDR3 sequence is CAWSVQWDQPQHF. CDR3 in DNA: TGTGCCTGGAGTGTACAGTGGGATCAGCCCCAGCATTTT. Complete variable domain (other parts from reference TRBV30 and TRBJ1-5): SQTIHQWPATLVQPVGSPLSLECTVEGTSNPNLYWYRQAAGRGLQLLFYSVGIGQISSEVPQNLSASRPQDRQFILSSKKLLLSDSGFYLCAWSVQWDQPQHFGDGTRLSIL.